A selection of T cell receptor beta chains follows, all from one sample in a study of blood T cell repertoires in COVID-19. Profiled with immunoSEQ multiplex PCR; TCRdb holds only in-frame clones, not every one. The repertoire holds about 140,000 clones, with over 80% as singletons. The sequenced sample consisted of peripheral blood. The receptors come from a human donor in a cohort sampled during active COVID-19. CDR3s include the opening cysteine and the closing phenylalanine or tryptophan. D genes are given only for firm matches. Where a row states a size, it is once, few, many or the class of an expanded clone; other rows omit it.

clone size: NA; J gene: TRBJ2-5; V gene: TRBV19; D gene: TRBD2; CDR3 DNA: TGTGCCAGCACCACCCCAGGGAGGGGAGAGACCCAGTACTTC; CDR3 protein: CASTTPGRGETQYF
clone size: NA; J gene: TRBJ1-2; V gene: TRBV6-6; D gene: NA; CDR3 DNA: TGTGCCAGCAGTTACTCGACACAATCTAACTATGGCTACACCTTC; CDR3 protein: CASSYSTQSNYGYTF
clone size: NA; J gene: TRBJ2-1; V gene: TRBV10-3; D gene: TRBD2; CDR3 DNA: TGTGCCATCAGGTCCGGGGCGGGAGGGTACAATGAGCAGTTCTTC; CDR3 protein: CAIRSGAGGYNEQFF
clone size: NA; J gene: TRBJ2-7; V gene: TRBV18; D gene: NA; CDR3 DNA: TGTGCCAGCTCACCAACAGAAGTGGCAGTCAACGAGCAGTACTTC; CDR3 protein: CASSPTEVAVNEQYF
clone size: NA; J gene: TRBJ2-7; V gene: TRBV19; D gene: NA; CDR3 DNA: TGTGCCAGTAGTAGCCTCGGTCGAGCGGCCACTATCTCCTACGAGCAGTACTTC; CDR3 protein: CASSSLGRAATISYEQYF
clone size: NA; J gene: TRBJ1-5; V gene: TRBV7-2; D gene: TRBD1; CDR3 DNA: TGTGCCAGCAGACCCAGGGGGCCCGGTCAGCCCCAGCATTTT; CDR3 protein: CASRPRGPGQPQHF
clone size: NA; J gene: TRBJ2-1; V gene: TRBV6-5; D gene: NA; CDR3 DNA: TGTGCCAGCAGTTATGGCCCGGGTGAGCAGTTCTTC; CDR3 protein: CASSYGPGEQFF
clone size: NA; J gene: TRBJ2-5; V gene: TRBV18; D gene: TRBD2; CDR3 DNA: TGTGCCAGCTCACCACCGGGACTAGCGGGAGAAGAGACCCAGTACTTC; CDR3 protein: CASSPPGLAGEETQYF
clone size: NA; J gene: TRBJ1-5; V gene: TRBV7-3; D gene: NA; CDR3 DNA: TGTGCCATCCCCCCCGAGCAGCCCCAGCATTTT; CDR3 protein: CAIPPEQPQHF
clone size: NA; J gene: TRBJ2-1; V gene: TRBV28; D gene: NA; CDR3 DNA: TGTGCCAGCAGTTTTCGGAGGAATGAGCAGTTCTTC; CDR3 protein: CASSFRRNEQFF
clone size: NA; J gene: TRBJ2-7; V gene: TRBV6-2/TRBV6-3; D gene: TRBD2; CDR3 DNA: TGTGCCAGCAGTTCCGCGGGAGGGGCCTACGAGCAGTACTTC; CDR3 protein: CASSSAGGAYEQYF
clone size: NA; J gene: TRBJ1-4; V gene: TRBV5-4; D gene: TRBD1; CDR3 DNA: TGTGCCAGCAGCACGAATTCAGGGGGAACAGAACTGTTTTTT; CDR3 protein: CASSTNSGGTELFF
clone size: NA; J gene: TRBJ2-1; V gene: TRBV6-2/TRBV6-3; D gene: TRBD2; CDR3 DNA: TGTGCCAGCAGTAAAAGCGGGAGGACTATTTACAATGAGCAGTTCTTC; CDR3 protein: CASSKSGRTIYNEQFF
clone size: NA; J gene: TRBJ2-5; V gene: TRBV28; D gene: TRBD2; CDR3 DNA: TGTGCCAGCAGTTTATACCTAGAGACTAGCGGGAGAAGGCGGATCGTCGAGACCCAGTACTTC; CDR3 protein: CASSLYLETSGRRRIVETQYF
clone size: NA; J gene: TRBJ1-4; V gene: TRBV29-1; D gene: TRBD1; CDR3 DNA: TGCAGCGTTGAAAACAGGGGGTTGGGTGAAAAACTGTTTTTT; CDR3 protein: CSVENRGLGEKLFF
clone size: NA; J gene: TRBJ2-7; V gene: TRBV3-1/TRBV3-2; D gene: TRBD1; CDR3 DNA: TGTGCCAGCAGCCCATGGGACAGGGTCTACGAGCAGTACTTC; CDR3 protein: CASSPWDRVYEQYF
clone size: NA; J gene: TRBJ1-2; V gene: TRBV7-2; D gene: NA; CDR3 DNA: TGTGCCAGCAGCTTAGTAGCGGGTGGGCGGGGTAAAGGTGGCTACACCTTC; CDR3 protein: CASSLVAGGRGKGGYTF
clone size: few; J gene: TRBJ2-7; V gene: TRBV5-1; D gene: TRBD1; CDR3 DNA: TGCGCCAGCAGCTTGGGGACGACAGGGTCCTACGAGCAGTACTTC; CDR3 protein: CASSLGTTGSYEQYF
clone size: NA; J gene: TRBJ2-7; V gene: TRBV2; D gene: TRBD2; CDR3 DNA: TGTGCCAGCAGTGAACGTCTAGCGGGGGCATCCTACGAGCAGTACTTC; CDR3 protein: CASSERLAGASYEQYF
clone size: few; J gene: TRBJ2-1; V gene: TRBV18; D gene: NA; CDR3 DNA: TGTGCCAGCTCACCACCGGTAGGGACAAATGAGCAGTTCTTC; CDR3 protein: CASSPPVGTNEQFF
clone size: NA; J gene: TRBJ1-1; V gene: TRBV3-1/TRBV3-2; D gene: NA; CDR3 DNA: TGTGCCAGCAGCCAAACATATCAGGGGAACACTGAAGCTTTCTTT; CDR3 protein: CASSQTYQGNTEAFF
clone size: few; J gene: TRBJ1-5; V gene: TRBV2; D gene: TRBD1; CDR3 DNA: TGTGCCAGCAGTAAGGGACAGGGTTCGGGTCAGCCCCAGCATTTT; CDR3 protein: CASSKGQGSGQPQHF
clone size: NA; J gene: TRBJ1-1; V gene: TRBV19; D gene: NA; CDR3 DNA: TGTGCCAGTAGACCCCTTGACAGGAACACTGAAGCTTTCTTT; CDR3 protein: CASRPLDRNTEAFF
clone size: NA; J gene: TRBJ1-2; V gene: TRBV28; D gene: TRBD1; CDR3 DNA: TGTGCCAGCAGTCTCCCGGGACAGGGGGGCTATGGCTACACCTTC; CDR3 protein: CASSLPGQGGYGYTF
clone size: NA; J gene: TRBJ2-1; V gene: TRBV5-6; D gene: NA; CDR3 DNA: TGTGCCAGCAGCTTGTACCGGGACTCCAACCGGGGTGAGCAGTTCTTC; CDR3 protein: CASSLYRDSNRGEQFF
clone size: NA; J gene: TRBJ1-1; V gene: TRBV6-5; D gene: NA; CDR3 DNA: TGTGCCAGCAGTAACCCGGCAGGGATGAACACTGAAGCTTTCTTT; CDR3 protein: CASSNPAGMNTEAFF
clone size: few; J gene: TRBJ2-1; V gene: TRBV27; D gene: TRBD2; CDR3 DNA: TGTGCCAGCAGCAAAGGACTAGTTAAATTGAATGAGCAGTTCTTC; CDR3 protein: CASSKGLVKLNEQFF
clone size: once; J gene: TRBJ1-6; V gene: TRBV27; D gene: NA; CDR3 DNA: TGTGCCAGCAGAGTAAACGGGGGTTCACCCCTCCACTTT; CDR3 protein: CASRVNGGSPLHF
clone size: NA; J gene: TRBJ2-1; V gene: TRBV27; D gene: TRBD2; CDR3 DNA: TGTGCCAGCAACGGGAGGAGCAATGAGCAGTTCTTC; CDR3 protein: CASNGRSNEQFF